The TCR beta chain described here comes from a study of PD-L1 blockade in urothelial cancer. The overall study: Bladder-origin urothelial cancer in males described about 85% of the 29 patients. At 3 weeks after treatment start (second dose) and again at 6 weeks, blood was analyzed.

Germline CDR1 reads SGHRS; CDR2 reads YFSETQ. Unmatched junction bases numbered 3, after V lost 2 bases and J lost 3 bases. The CDR3 extends over 15 amino acids. Measured with immunoSEQ multiplex PCR; TCRdb has only the in-frame clones, and not every one. The data hold about 29,000 clones, with more than 85% observed a single time. The receptor was derived from a man aged 50 or older with urothelial cancer. The sample consisted of PBMCs, taken around atezolizumab (anti-PD-L1) treatment. The rearrangement joins TRBV5-1 to TRBJ2-1; 9 nucleotides line up with TRBD1. The CDR3 spells CASSLGTGNYNEQFF. CDR3 in DNA: TGCGCCAGCAGCTTAGGGACAGGGAACTACAATGAGCAGTTCTTC.